This TCR beta chain was obtained from a study of T cell clones after liver transplantation. V lost 4 bases to trimming and J lost 4 bases; unmatched junction nucleotides: 6. CDR3 length: 14 residues. The germline gives CDR1 SGHAT, CDR2 FQDESV (reference sequence). Produced via immunoSEQ multiplex PCR; TCRdb's table is partial and in-frame only. This sample has 65,000 to 95,000 clones, with over 70% found just once. This receptor was identified in a human donor who received a liver transplant. Sequences were derived from CD4+ T cells from blood, sampled before liver transplant. This chain uses TRBV11-1 with TRBJ1-2, with TRBD1 identical over 7 bases. CDR3 DNA: TGTGCCAGCAGCTCCCAGGGGGTTTCCTATGGCTACACCTTC. It specifies CASSSQGVSYGYTF. The full variable domain, in which reference TRBV11-1 and TRBJ1-2 provide the parts outside the CDR3, is EAEVAQSPRYKITEKSQAVAFWCDPISGHATLYWYRQILGQGPELLVQFQDESVVDDSQLPKDRFSAERLKGVDSTLKIQPAELGDSAMYLCASSSQGVSYGYTFGSGTRLTVV.